This is a list of T cell receptor beta chains from one sample in a study of blood T cell repertoires in COVID-19. Sequenced by immunoSEQ multiplex PCR; TCRdb stores in-frame clones only, minus some. Of more than 85,000 clones in the sample, approximately 91% are singletons; the top ten hold 1.5% to 2%. The sequenced material came from peripheral blood. The origin of the receptors is a man aged 55 to 70 with acute or convalescent COVID-19. Both conserved end residues are part of each CDR3. A D gene is named only where the DNA matches it firmly. Some rows mark clone size as missing; the rest say once, few, many or name a class of expanded clone.

j_call d_call clone_size v_call cdr3_nt cdr3_aa
TRBJ1-2 . once TRBV25-1 TGTGCCAGCAGTGAAATAGGGGCAGCCAGGGAGGGCTATGGCTACACCTTC CASSEIGAAREGYGYTF
TRBJ1-1 . . TRBV6-2/TRBV6-3 TGTGCCAGCAGCCACTACGGGAGTGAAGCTTTCTTT CASSHYGSEAFF
TRBJ1-5 TRBD1 . TRBV12-5 TGTGCTAGTGGTCCTTCCGGGACAGGTAATCAGCCCCAGCATTTT CASGPSGTGNQPQHF
TRBJ2-7 . . TRBV3-1/TRBV3-2 TGTGCCAGCAGCCAATCGTACTACGAGCAGTACTTC CASSQSYYEQYF
TRBJ1-5 . . TRBV7-8 TGTGCCAGCAGCTTAGAGGAGGGGCGCAATCAGCCCCAGCATTTT CASSLEEGRNQPQHF
TRBJ2-7 TRBD1 . TRBV6-2/TRBV6-3 TGTGCCAGCAGTTACTCCCCAACCGACAGGGGTCGGTACTTC CASSYSPTDRGRYF
TRBJ1-5 . . TRBV9 TGTGCCAGCAGCACCGGAGGGTCCCCTAGCAATCAGCCCCAGCATTTT CASSTGGSPSNQPQHF
TRBJ1-6 TRBD1 . TRBV19 TGTGCCAGTAGTAGCCGGGACAGCAGGGTCTCACCCCTCCACTTT CASSSRDSRVSPLHF
TRBJ1-2 TRBD1 . TRBV5-6 TGTGCCAGCAGCTTGGACGCACAGGGGGAGAACTATGGCTACACCTTC CASSLDAQGENYGYTF
TRBJ2-7 . . TRBV7-2 TGTGCCACAACGGACACTAACCTCTACGAGCAGTACTTC CATTDTNLYEQYF
TRBJ2-2 TRBD2 . TRBV19 TGTGCCAGTAGCAGGACTAGCGGGAAAACCGGGGAGCTGTTTTTT CASSRTSGKTGELFF
TRBJ1-2 TRBD1 few TRBV5-1 TGCGCCAGCAGCTTGGGACAGGGGAATGGCTACACCTTC CASSLGQGNGYTF
TRBJ2-7 . . TRBV5-6 TGTGCCAGCAGCTTAACAGACCAACTCTCCTACGAGCAGTACTTC CASSLTDQLSYEQYF
TRBJ1-1 . . TRBV27 TGTGCCAGCAGTTTTGCCGGTCTGAACACTGAAGCTTTCTTT CASSFAGLNTEAFF
TRBJ2-7 . . TRBV18 TGTGCCAGCTCACCTGGTGGGAGAGGGCACTCCTACGAGCAGTACTTC CASSPGGRGHSYEQYF
TRBJ1-1 . . TRBV4-1 TGCGCCAGCAGCCAAGAGGGGGGGACAATGAACACTGAAGCTTTCTTT CASSQEGGTMNTEAFF
TRBJ1-3 . few TRBV6-1 TGTGCCAGCAGTGTCGAACAGGGACGATATGGAAACACCATATATTTT CASSVEQGRYGNTIYF
TRBJ1-3 . . TRBV28 TGTGCCAGCAGTTTATGGATTAGGGGGACTGGAAACACCATATATTTT CASSLWIRGTGNTIYF
TRBJ2-3 . . TRBV5-1 TGCGCCAGCAGCTTTGGGGGCGCATCAGATACGCAGTATTTT CASSFGGASDTQYF
TRBJ2-2 . . TRBV4-3 TGCGCCAGCAGCCAAGATGGGGCAGCTACCGGGGAGCTGTTTTTT CASSQDGAATGELFF
TRBJ2-7 TRBD2 . TRBV29-1 TGCAGCGTTTCATTAGCGGGGGCCTCCTACGAGCAGTACTTC CSVSLAGASYEQYF
TRBJ2-6 . . TRBV28 TGTGCCACCCAGTACTCTGGGGCCAACGTCCTGACTTTC CATQYSGANVLTF
TRBJ1-5 . . TRBV28 TGTGCCAGCAGTTTCCCTCCGGATCAGCCCCAGCATTTT CASSFPPDQPQHF
TRBJ2-7 TRBD1 . TRBV18 TGTGCCAGCTCACCCCTGGACAGGGGAACCTACGAGCAGTACTTC CASSPLDRGTYEQYF
TRBJ2-1 . . TRBV6-5 TGTGCCAGCGGGAGAAATTACAATGAGCAGTTCTTC CASGRNYNEQFF
TRBJ2-2 TRBD1 . TRBV28 TGTGCCAGCCGACCCGGGACAGGTTACACCGGGGAGCTGTTTTTT CASRPGTGYTGELFF
TRBJ2-7 TRBD2 . TRBV29-1 TGCAGCGGGACACTGGGAGGGAGTAACGAGCAGTACTTC CSGTLGGSNEQYF
TRBJ2-7 TRBD2 . TRBV10-1 TGCGCCAGCAGGGCCCTAGCGGGAAAACCCTACGAGCAGTACTTC CASRALAGKPYEQYF
TRBJ2-2 TRBD2 . TRBV5-1 TGCGCCAGCAGTCAACTAGCGGGGAACACCGGGGAGCTGTTTTTT CASSQLAGNTGELFF
TRBJ2-2 TRBD2 . TRBV7-9 TGTGCCAGCAGCGAGGGACTAGCGGGAGTTCGAATGGGCACCGGGGAGCTGTTTTTT CASSEGLAGVRMGTGELFF
TRBJ2-3 TRBD2 . TRBV27 TGTGCCAGCAGTCCCGGGACTAGCGGCCCGGGGCAGTATTTT CASSPGTSGPGQYF
TRBJ1-1 TRBD1 . TRBV6-2/TRBV6-3 TGTGCCAGCAGTTGGGATCCTAACAGGGACAGGGGGCGACTCTTTGCTGAAGCTTTCTTT CASSWDPNRDRGRLFAEAFF